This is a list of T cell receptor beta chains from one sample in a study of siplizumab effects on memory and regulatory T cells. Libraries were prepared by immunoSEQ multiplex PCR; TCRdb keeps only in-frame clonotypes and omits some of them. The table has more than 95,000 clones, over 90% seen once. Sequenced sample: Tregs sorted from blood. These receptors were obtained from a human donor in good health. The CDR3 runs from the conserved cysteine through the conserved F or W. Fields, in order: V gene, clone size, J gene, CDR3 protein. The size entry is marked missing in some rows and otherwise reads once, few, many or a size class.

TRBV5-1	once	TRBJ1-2	CASGGQGAKDGYTF
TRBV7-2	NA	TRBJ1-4	CASSLLGPWGKLFF
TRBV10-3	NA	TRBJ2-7	CAISESPFGEQYF
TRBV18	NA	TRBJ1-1	CASSSITGVDTEAFF
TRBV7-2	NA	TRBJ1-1	CASSSGRTNTEAFF
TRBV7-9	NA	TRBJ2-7	CASSLWGEQYF
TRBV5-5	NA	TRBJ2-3	CASSSPGQGADTQYF
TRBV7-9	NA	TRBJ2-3	CASSLYGGTSTDTQYF
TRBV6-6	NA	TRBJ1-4	CASSYWASGAGEKLFF
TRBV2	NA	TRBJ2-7	CASSSSAGQFYEQYF
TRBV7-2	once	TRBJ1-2	CASSPRWFSGYTF
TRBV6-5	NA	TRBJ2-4	CASSLAKNIQYF
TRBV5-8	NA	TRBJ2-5	CASRTGETQYF
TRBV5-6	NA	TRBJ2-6	CASRGQGSGANVLTF
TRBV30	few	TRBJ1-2	CAWTVAGGGGYTF
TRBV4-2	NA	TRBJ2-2	CASSQGGSDTGELFF
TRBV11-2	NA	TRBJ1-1	CASSLVIGGRGEAFF
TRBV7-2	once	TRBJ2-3	CASSLTAALPDTQYF
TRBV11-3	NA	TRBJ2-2	CASSLSGPNTGELFF
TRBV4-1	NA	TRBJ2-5	CASSPSGVGETQYF
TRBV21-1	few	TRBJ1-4	CASSKGVGRTNEKLFF
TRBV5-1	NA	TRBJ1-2	CASSFAGANYGYTF
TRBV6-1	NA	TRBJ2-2	CASSEGASGSVNTGELFF
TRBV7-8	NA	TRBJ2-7	CASSRGQAPYEQYF
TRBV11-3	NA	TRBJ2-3	CASSLALSTDTQYF
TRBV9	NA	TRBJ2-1	CASSVGQGLGRYNEQFF
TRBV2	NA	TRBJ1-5	CASWRGTGRINQPQHF
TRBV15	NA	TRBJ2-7	CATSRGGQGPYEQYF
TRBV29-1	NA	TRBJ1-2	CSVDSRANYGYTF
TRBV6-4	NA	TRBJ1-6	CASSPSGGNNSPLHF
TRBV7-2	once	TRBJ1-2	CASSSDWRGAVGYTF
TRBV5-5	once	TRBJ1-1	CASSFLRGATEAFF
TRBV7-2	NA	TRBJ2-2	CASSYRLPGLAGTGELFF
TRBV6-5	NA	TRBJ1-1	CASSSNSGITEAFF
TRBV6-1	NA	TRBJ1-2	CASSESGNYGYTF
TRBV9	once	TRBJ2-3	CASSVEQDTQYF
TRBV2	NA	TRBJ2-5	CATTMGRQETQYF
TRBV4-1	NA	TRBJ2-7	CASSRGYEQYF
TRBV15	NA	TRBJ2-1	CATSRGTSGLSGQFF
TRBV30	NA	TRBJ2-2	CAWGRYIAGGAGELFF
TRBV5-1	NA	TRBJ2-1	CASSLGLANEQFF
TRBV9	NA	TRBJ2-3	CASSVRPRATDTQYF
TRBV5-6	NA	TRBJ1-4	CASSPGTAEDEKLFF
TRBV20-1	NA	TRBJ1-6	CSASLSTLHF
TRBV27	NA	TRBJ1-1	CASSGRSGGNTEAFF
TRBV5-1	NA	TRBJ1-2	CASSFSLGVYTF
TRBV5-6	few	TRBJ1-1	CASSLTRTEAFF
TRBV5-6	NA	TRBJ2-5	CASSRTLASGSFLETQYF
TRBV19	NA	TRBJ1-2	CASTGWRGWDYGYTF
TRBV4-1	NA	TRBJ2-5	CASSQGTAVKTQYF